One sample yielded the 5 T cell receptor beta chains listed below, sequenced in a study of technical replicates of blood from a few donors. Libraries were prepared by immunoSEQ multiplex PCR; TCRdb keeps only in-frame clonotypes and omits some of them. Of some 87,000 clones listed, roughly 96% were seen once; the top ten hold roughly 0.33%. Input material: T cells isolated from PBMCs. The receptors stem from a human donor in good health.

The J gene is TRBJ1-3, the V gene TRBV5-8; D is unresolved. There are 16 residues in the CDR3. CDR1 SGHTS and CDR2 YDEGEE come from the germline V gene. The V gene lost 0 bases and the J gene lost 0 bases, with 10 bases spanning the gap. Written as DNA, the CDR3 is TGTGCCAGCAGCTTGGTCGTCTTCGGCTCTGGAAACACCATATATTTT. Translated, it gives CASSLVVFGSGNTIYF.

The chain uses TRBV4-1 and TRBJ1-1, with D possibly matching TRBD1 (5 bases). V lost 1 base and J 7 bases, leaving 16 bases between the germline ends. CDR1 is MGHRA and CDR2 is YSYEKL in the germline V gene. This CDR3 spans 15 amino acids. The CDR3 DNA follows: TGCGCCAGCAGCCAAGGAAGGGGCTTCAAGGGTGAAGCTTTCTTT. This gives the protein CASSQGRGFKGEAFF.

This chain uses TRBV5-1 with TRBJ1-1; 9 nucleotides agree with TRBD1. J lost 2 bases, V lost 3 bases, and 11 bases had no gene match. This CDR3 is 17 amino acids long. The germline gives CDR1 SGHRS, CDR2 YFSETQ. CDR3: CASSSQLDRGLNTEAFF. The CDR3 DNA sequence: TGCGCCAGCAGCTCGCAATTGGACAGGGGCCTTAACACTGAAGCTTTCTTT.

This chain links TRBV2 with TRBJ2-3; 7 positions match TRBD2. CDR1 and CDR2 from the germline V gene are SNHLY and FYNNEI. The CDR3 is made up of 13 amino acids. J lost 3 bases, V lost 4 bases, and 1 base had no gene match. The CDR3 DNA sequence: TGTGCCAGCAGTGGGGAGGGTACAGATACGCAGTATTTT. It encodes CASSGEGTDTQYF.

This clone was seen just once. The J gene is TRBJ1-2, the V gene TRBV19; perhaps TRBD1 as D (6 bases). This CDR3 is 13 amino acids long. Germline CDR1 LNHDA, CDR2 SQIVND (reference sequence). The V end lost 5 bases, the J end lost 8 bases, and 15 bases lay between the germline ends. As DNA, the CDR3 is TGTGCCAGTAGTTTACAGGGTCTAAAGGGCTACACCTTC. Translated, it gives CASSLQGLKGYTF.